What follows is one T cell receptor beta chain and its context. Its cognate antigen has yet to be identified. Base qualities are not at hand, and no much larger clone is one base apart. The receptor library was made with the immunoSEQ multiplex PCR assay. The paper's data handling went like this. A statistical classification framework was built for diagnosing cytomegalovirus status from the catalog of TCR beta chain sequences. TCRdb's version of the immuneACCESS table is confined to in-frame rearrangements and falls short of the full clone set. An unresolved V gene accounts for under half of the shortfall where checked; the remainder is of unknown origin. V, J and clone size derive from that table, while D and trimming were established from the DNA sequence. The sample has roughly 180,000 clones on record, 86% of them singletons. The ten largest clones capture less than 9.5% of the sample. From cysteine to phenylalanine, the CDR3 is 15 amino acids long. Only the CDR3 portion is preserved as DNA: 45 bases, with reading frame beginning at the first base. CDR1 and CDR2, looked up from the germline V gene, are KGHSH and LQKENI. Trimming at the junction amounts to 3 bases on V and 3 bases on J, and the germline ends lie 15 bases apart.

This sample is part of a study of cytomegalovirus exposure and HLA in healthy donors (TCRdb year 2017). About the investigation overall: A later analysis indicated that the 130 or so validation repertoires were generated on the platform also employed for the approximately 690 repertoires of the first cohort. Besides the first cohort of around 700 subjects, a separate validation cohort made up of 120 or so different subjects was used. The study aimed to test whether signatures of past pathogen exposure could be identified by cataloging public T cell receptors. To predict cytomegalovirus infection status, the study brought together high-throughput TCR immunosequencing, statistical association of individual TCRs with disease status, and machine learning.

The donors belonged to the validation cohort of under 150 subjects, which was separate from the roughly 670-subject first cohort. The full study reports these points: The classifier was reported to diagnose cytomegalovirus status with high specificity and sensitivity in both the original and validation cohorts. A later analysis had no HLA typing for the validation cohort, so co-occurrence there was scored across all 120 repertoires. While some public TCRs were present in many individuals, most TCR sequences turned up only very rarely across donors. A total of 150 to 200 TCR beta chains were listed by the study as associated with cytomegalovirus. A few of the identified cytomegalovirus-associated TCR beta chains were confirmed in vitro to be specific for cytomegalovirus antigens. In a later analysis, TCRs clustered in the first cohort were found to also tend to co-occur in the roughly 120 validation repertoires, with approximately 95% of cluster scores above 0. It was suggested by the authors that the approach could potentially be generalized to other disease states and immunological phenotypes.

The chain was built from TRBV18 and TRBJ2-7; the D gene is perhaps TRBD1, from 7 matching bases. This clonotype originated in a man in his thirties or forties in good health and CMV-seropositive. Sequencing was performed on PBMCs. The CDR3 is CASSPVRDSIYEQYF. The DNA sequence is given as TGTGCCAGCTCACCGGTGCGGGACAGCATCTACGAGCAGTACTTC.